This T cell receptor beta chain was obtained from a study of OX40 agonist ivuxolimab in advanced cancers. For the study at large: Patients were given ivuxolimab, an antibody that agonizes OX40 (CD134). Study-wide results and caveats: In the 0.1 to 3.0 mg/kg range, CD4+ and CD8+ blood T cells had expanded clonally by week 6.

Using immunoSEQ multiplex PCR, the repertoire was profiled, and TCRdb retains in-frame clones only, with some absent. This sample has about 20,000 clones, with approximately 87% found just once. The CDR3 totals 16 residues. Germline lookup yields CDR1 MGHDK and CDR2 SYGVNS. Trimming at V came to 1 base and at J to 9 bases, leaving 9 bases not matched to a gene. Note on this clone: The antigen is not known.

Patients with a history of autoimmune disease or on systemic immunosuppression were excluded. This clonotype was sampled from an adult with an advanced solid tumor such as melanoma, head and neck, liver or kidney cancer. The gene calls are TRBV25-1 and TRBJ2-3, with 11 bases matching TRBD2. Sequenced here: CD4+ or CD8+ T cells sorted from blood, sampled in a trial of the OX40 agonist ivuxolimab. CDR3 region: CASSEWTTSGVETQYF. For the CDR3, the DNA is TGTGCCAGCAGTGAATGGACGACTAGCGGGGTGGAGACGCAGTATTTT.